The 5 T cell receptor beta chains presented below share a single source sample, sequenced in a study of cytomegalovirus exposure and HLA in healthy donors listed by TCRdb under 2017. The library relied on the immunoSEQ multiplex PCR assay. For the multiplex PCR, a mixture combining 60 forward primers for TCR Vbeta segments and 13 reverse primers for TCR Jbeta segments was used. TCRdb limited this immuneACCESS table to in-frame rearrangements with V and J called. A share of clones is missing; checked studies link under half to unresolved V genes, and the rest is unexplained. A total of roughly 290,000 clones appear in this sample, around 90% of them only once. Of the sample, less than 2.5% falls within the top ten clones. Sequencing was performed on PBMCs. Receptors originate from a young woman in good health and CMV-seronegative.

The chain joins TRBV6-5 to TRBJ1-2, with no clear D. The CDR3 loop spans 15 amino acids. The V end was cut by 4 bases, the J end by 6 bases, with 18 bases between. Germline CDR1 is MNHEY and CDR2 is SVGAGI. The DNA for the CDR3 is TGTGCCAGCAGTTCCCGTGCGGCGGGTTTCGATGGCTACACCTTC. Translated: CASSSRAAGFDGYTF.

This CDR3 reads CASSPGTGNYEQYF. The CDR3 DNA sequence: TGTGCCAGTAGTCCAGGGACAGGGAACTACGAGCAGTACTTC. This chain uses TRBV19 with TRBJ2-7; the match to TRBD1 covers 9 bases. V shed 5 bases, J shed 3 bases, and the junction held 5 bases outside the gene matches. This CDR3 region has 14 residues. The germline gives CDR1 LNHDA, CDR2 SQIVND (reference sequence).

V is TRBV10-2 and J is TRBJ1-4; 8 bases match TRBD1. This CDR3 has 17 residues. CDR1 WSHSY and CDR2 SAAADI come from the germline V gene. V was pared by 7 bases and J by 8 bases, with 18 bases of the junction left unmatched. CDR3 sequence: CASTAGRGREGEEKLFF. CDR3 in DNA: TGCGCCAGCACAGCAGGCAGGGGGCGCGAAGGTGAAGAAAAACTGTTTTTT.

The J gene is TRBJ1-2, the V gene TRBV14; 7 bases fit TRBD1. In germline, CDR1 is SGHDN, CDR2 FVKESK. The J segment lost 4 bases and the V segment lost 5 bases, leaving 4 bases of the junction unmatched. This CDR3 comprises 13 residues. The CDR3 reads CASSYDRAYGYTF. CDR3 nucleotide sequence: TGTGCCAGCAGCTACGACAGGGCCTATGGCTACACCTTC.

With regard to this clone: This CDR3 is also generated by other DNA sequences in the sample. J is TRBJ1-2 and V is TRBV2; D is uncertain. The germline CDR1 and CDR2 sequences are SNHLY and FYNNEI. The CDR3 consists of 13 residues. Trimming pared 7 bases from V and 4 bases from J, leaving 13 bases between. The CDR3 DNA reads TGTGCCAGCACGCCGTCCGACACCTATGGCTACACCTTC. Translating it yields CASTPSDTYGYTF.